These 19 T cell receptor beta chains share one sample of origin, sequenced in a study of Graves' ophthalmopathy and Graves' hyperthyroidism (dated by TCRdb to 2017 to 2018). The listed sequencing device is Illumina HiSeq 2000. For repertoire sequencing, TCR beta CDR3 regions were amplified from RNA transcripts. The first round of RT-PCR was done with HTBI primers and the Qiagen OneStep RT-PCR kit, and was followed by a second round of multiplex PCR, then size selection and purification. TCRdb's own reprocessing of the public reads used fastp at Q25 and MiXCR and kept productive beta chains. Identical CDR3 protein sequences are pooled into one entry, listed with their most common genes and DNA. For this sample the table gives hundreds of thousands of distinct CDR3 sequences, of which 40% were detected only once. Roughly 46% of the sample comes from the top ten. The sequenced material came from peripheral blood. These receptors all come from an adult man with Graves' ophthalmopathy.

This clonotype was found a few times. The gene calls are TRBV5-6 and TRBJ1-1, with D unclear. With 3 bases removed from V and 4 bases from J, the gap between germline ends came to 13 bases. This CDR3 comprises 14 residues. Germline loops: CDR1 SGHDT, CDR2 YYEEEE. The CDR3 DNA is TGTGCCAGCAGCTCTCCAGGTCGGTCCACTGAAGCTTTCTTT. Translation gives CASSSPGRSTEAFF.

This clonotype was counted ten times or more. The rearrangement joins TRBV29-1 to TRBJ2-2; D is possibly TRBD1 or TRBD2 (5 bases each). The CDR3 length is 14 residues. Germline-derived CDR1 and CDR2 are SQVTM and ANQGSEA. V was clipped by 4 bases and J by 6 bases, with 15 bases between them. The CDR3 reads CSVVSQGGSGELFF. DNA of the CDR3: TGCAGCGTTGTTTCTCAGGGCGGGTCCGGGGAGCTGTTTTTT.

Details on this clonotype: A read error may produce the germline difference seen at one junction end. V is TRBV7-9 and J is TRBJ2-5; 13 positions match TRBD2. The CDR3 covers 18 residues. The V gene's germline CDR1 is SEHNR and CDR2 FQNEAQ (reference sequence). The CDR3 reads CASSLTTSGRFRQETRYF. The CDR3 region has the DNA TGTGCCAGCAGCTTAACGACTAGCGGGAGGTTTCGGCAAGAGACCCGGTACTTT.

This clonotype was seen more than once but under ten times. The chain employs TRBV7-9 and TRBJ2-5; 7 nucleotides line up with TRBD2. V gave up 5 bases and J gave up 4 bases; unmatched junction bases: 7. CDR1 SEHNR and CDR2 FQNEAQ come from the germline V gene (reference sequence). The CDR3 has 14 residues. The CDR3 coding sequence is TGTGCCAGCAGCGGAGAGGGAGGGATAGAGACCCAGTACTTC. Amino acids: CASSGEGGIETQYF.

To note about this clonotype: One end of the junction varies from germline; a read error may be responsible. The chain is built from TRBV10-3 and TRBJ2-2, with unresolved D. The CDR3 contains 15 residues. Germline V gene sequence: CDR1 ENHRY, CDR2 SYGVKD. As DNA, the CDR3 is TGTGCCAGCAGTTACTTGGTGCGAGTCACCGGGGAGCTGTTTTTT. Its protein product is CASSYLVRVTGELFF.

The gene calls are TRBV9 and TRBJ1-1; a possible D gene is TRBD1 (5 bases). The germline V gene has CDR1 SGDLS and CDR2 YYNGEE. V was shortened by 4 bases and J by 4 bases, with 17 bases between the two germline ends. This CDR3 is 15 amino acids long. Here the CDR3 reads CASSRRTGFGTEAFF. The DNA of the CDR3 is TGTGCCAGCAGCCGGAGAACAGGATTTGGCACTGAAGCTTTCTTT.

This chain connects TRBV24-1 to TRBJ1-5; TRBD1 is a possible D gene (6 bases). The CDR3 is 15 residues long. V was clipped by 6 bases and J by 4 bases, with 15 bases between them. CDR1 and CDR2 from the germline V gene are KGHDR and SFDVKD. CDR3 in amino acids: CATSLGAGNNQPQHF. In DNA form, the CDR3 reads TGTGCCACCAGTTTGGGGGCAGGGAATAATCAGCCCCAGCATTTT.

This clonotype was counted a few times. The V gene is TRBV2, the J gene TRBJ1-5; tentatively, D is TRBD1 (5 bases). Trimming stripped 1 base from V and 14 bases from J, with 15 bases between. This CDR3 is 13 amino acids long. Germline V lookup: CDR1 SNHLY, CDR2 FYNNEI. This chain's CDR3 is CASSEGEGRLKHF. The CDR3 region has the DNA TGTGCCAGCAGTGAAGGGGAGGGGAGGCTCAAGCATTTT.

The J gene is TRBJ1-2, the V gene TRBV15, with D tentatively TRBD1 (6 bases). CDR1 is LNHNV, CDR2 YYDKDF, per germline (reference sequence). This CDR3 contains 13 residues. V was pared by 8 bases and J by 4 bases, with 14 bases between. The CDR3: CATRVRGAYGYTF. In DNA form, the CDR3 reads TGTGCCACCCGAGTAAGGGGGGCCTATGGCTACACCTTC.

The chain joins TRBV7-9 to TRBJ2-7; D is perhaps TRBD2 (5 bases). The V and J ends lost 6 bases and 0 bases respectively, with 12 bases between them. This CDR3 comprises 14 residues. CDR1 and CDR2 from the germline V gene are SEHNR and FQNEAQ (reference sequence). In DNA, the CDR3 is TGTGCCAGCAGTTATCGGCGGGCCTCCTACGAGCAGTACTTC. Encoded protein: CASSYRRASYEQYF.

The V call is TRBV7-3, the J call TRBJ2-5, with 7 bases that match TRBD2. V lost 2 bases to trimming and J lost 5 bases; unmatched junction nucleotides: 11. Germline V gene sequence: CDR1 SGHTA, CDR2 FQGTGA. CDR3 length equals 16 residues. The CDR3 protein is CASSLAVGGKIETQYF. CDR3 DNA: TGTGCCAGCAGCTTAGCGGTCGGGGGGAAGATCGAGACCCAGTACTTC. The variable domain in full, completed from reference TRBV7-3 and TRBJ2-5, reads GAGVSQTPSNKVTEKGKYVELRCDPISGHTALYWYRQSLGQGPEFLIYFQGTGAADDSGLPNDRFFAVRPEGSVSTLKIQRTERGDSAVYLCASSLAVGGKIETQYFGPGTRLLVL.

The V gene is TRBV6-1, the J gene TRBJ2-5, with D unresolved. The end of the DNA fits TRBJ2-7 better, so the J call may be wrong. Germline CDR1 reads MNHNS; CDR2 reads SASEGT. CDR3 length: 14 amino acids. CDR3 nucleotides: TGTGCCAGCAACGACCAACCGGGTGTCTACGAGCAGTACTTC. As protein: CASNDQPGVYEQYF.

Remarks on this clonotype: A junction boundary mismatches the germline segment, possibly from a read error. This chain connects TRBV10-3 to TRBJ2-7; 7 bases map to TRBD1. Germline V CDR1 and CDR2: ENHRY, SYGVKD. The length of the CDR3 is 14 residues. The CDR3 coding sequence is TGTGCCAGCAGTCTCAGACAGGGAGAGTCCGAGCAGTACTTC. Translated: CASSLRQGESEQYF.

This clonotype was seen ten or more times. This chain joins TRBV20-1 and TRBJ1-1, with D unresolved. Per the germline V gene, CDR1 is DFQATT and CDR2 is SNEGSKA (reference sequence). This CDR3 has 14 residues. Between the trimmed V and J ends, which lost 0 bases and 3 bases, there was a span of 11 bases. CDR3 amino acids: CSARDLGKDTEAFF. CDR3 in DNA: TGCAGTGCTAGAGACCTGGGGAAAGACACTGAAGCTTTCTTT.

The gene calls are TRBV7-9 and TRBJ1-1; tentative D call: TRBD1 (5 bases). The ends were cut back, 2 bases at V and 5 bases at J, with 9 bases in the middle. Germline V gives CDR1 SEHNR, CDR2 FQNEAQ (reference sequence). This CDR3 is 13 amino acids long. This CDR3 is CASSLSGRTEAFF. The CDR3 coding sequence is TGTGCCAGCAGCTTATCAGGGCGGACTGAAGCTTTCTTT.

Many counts were recorded for this clonotype. The V and J genes are TRBV19 and TRBJ1-1; D unresolved. Germline values: CDR1 LNHDA, CDR2 SQIVND (reference sequence). The V and J ends lost 4 bases and 2 bases respectively, with 8 bases between them. This CDR3 spans 13 amino acids. The CDR3 spells CASSTFQNTEAFF. CDR3 in DNA: TGTGCCAGTAGTACCTTTCAAAACACTGAAGCTTTCTTT.

In nucleotides, the CDR3 is TGCAGTGCTAGAGGCGGACAGGGGGATACGCAGTATTTT. Its protein product is CSARGGQGDTQYF. The chain recombines TRBV20-1 with TRBJ1-4; TRBD1 agrees at 9 bases. The J call may not be correct, given that the DNA end is closer to TRBJ2-3. This CDR3 has 13 amino acids. CDR1 is DFQATT, CDR2 SNEGSKA, per germline (reference sequence).

This clonotype was recorded a few times. This sequence joins TRBV15 and TRBJ2-7, with D possibly matching TRBD2 (5 bases). The CDR3 runs 17 residues. V lost 0 bases and J 0 bases, leaving 15 bases between the germline ends. Per the germline V gene, CDR1 is LNHNV and CDR2 is YYDKDF (reference sequence). The CDR3 here is CATSRDRGSSFSYEQYF. The CDR3 coding sequence is TGTGCCACCAGCAGAGATCGTGGGAGCTCATTCTCCTACGAGCAGTACTTC.

This clonotype was picked up a small number of times. The chain is built from TRBV7-9 and TRBJ2-3; D possibly corresponds to TRBD2 (6 bases). Trimming pared 1 base from V and 4 bases from J, leaving 6 bases between. In germline, CDR1 is SEHNR, CDR2 FQNEAQ (reference sequence). The CDR3 is 13 amino acids. This CDR3 is CASSLGDSDTQYF. The CDR3 nucleotides read TGTGCCAGCAGCTTAGGGGACTCAGATACGCAGTATTTT.